This record covers a single T cell receptor beta chain. The antigen remains unidentified. CDR1 is SEHNR and CDR2 is FQNEAQ in the germline V gene (reference sequence). The CDR3 is 12 amino acids. Deletions cut 1 base from V and 5 bases from J, with 5 bases between. These data belong to a study of cytomegalovirus exposure and HLA in healthy donors. The PCR contained 60 Vbeta and 13 Jbeta primers. Libraries were prepared by immunoSEQ multiplex PCR; TCRdb keeps only in-frame clonotypes and omits some of them. The sample carries approximately 160,000 clones, just over 75% recorded once. Study outcomes and limitations: A cluster of highly shared sequence variants was likely a sequencing artifact. A link between a missense DCLRE1C variant and TCR beta V- and J-gene trimming emerged from a later analysis. Across donors, most TCRs were seen rarely, yet some public ones were widespread.

The J gene is TRBJ2-5, the V gene TRBV7-9, with unresolved D. This sequence was found in a woman in her twenties or thirties in good health and CMV-seropositive. The source material was PBMCs. The CDR3 region is CASSLGLETQYF. The CDR3 bases are TGTGCCAGCAGCTTAGGTCTCGAGACCCAGTACTTC.